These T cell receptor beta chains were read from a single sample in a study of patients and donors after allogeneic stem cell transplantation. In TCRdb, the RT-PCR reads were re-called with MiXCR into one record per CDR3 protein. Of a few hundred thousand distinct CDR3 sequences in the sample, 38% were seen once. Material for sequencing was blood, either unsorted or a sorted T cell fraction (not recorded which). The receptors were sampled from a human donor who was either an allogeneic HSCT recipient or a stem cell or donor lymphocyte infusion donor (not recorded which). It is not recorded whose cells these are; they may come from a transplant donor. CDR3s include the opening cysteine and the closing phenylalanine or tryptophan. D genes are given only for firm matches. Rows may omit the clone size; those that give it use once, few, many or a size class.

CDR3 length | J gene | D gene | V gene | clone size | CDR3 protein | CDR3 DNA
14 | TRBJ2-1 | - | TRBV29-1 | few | CSASRVVSYNEQFF | TGCAGCGCCTCTAGGGTGGTTTCCTACAATGAGCAGTTCTTC
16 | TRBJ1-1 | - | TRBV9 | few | CASSVGVHSANTEAFF | TGTGCCAGCAGCGTGGGGGTCCACTCGGCTAACACTGAAGCTTTCTTT
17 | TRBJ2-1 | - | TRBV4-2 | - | CASSQVSRGTSYNEQFF | TGTGCCAGCAGCCAAGTCTCGCGTGGGACCTCCTACAATGAGCAGTTCTTC
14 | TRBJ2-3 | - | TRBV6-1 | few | CASSQGWSTDTQYF | TGTGCCAGCAGTCAGGGATGGAGCACAGATACGCAGTATTTT
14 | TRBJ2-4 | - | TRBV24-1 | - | CATSDQRDGYIQYF | TGTGCCACCAGTGATCAAAGGGACGGGTACATTCAGTACTTC
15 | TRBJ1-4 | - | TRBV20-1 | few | CSANPAQGPNEKLFF | TGCAGTGCTAACCCCGCGCAGGGACCTAATGAAAAACTGTTTTTT
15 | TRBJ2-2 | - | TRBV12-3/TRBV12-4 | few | CASSLYSSNTGELFF | TGTGCCAGCAGTTTGTACAGCTCTAACACCGGGGAGCTGTTTTTT
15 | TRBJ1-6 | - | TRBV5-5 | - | CASSLSAVYNSPLHF | TGTGCCAGCAGCTTGTCGGCAGTATATAATTCACCCCTCCACTTT
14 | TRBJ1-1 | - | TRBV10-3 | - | CAISPYSEGSEAFF | TGTGCCATCAGCCCCTACTCCGAGGGCTCTGAAGCTTTCTTT
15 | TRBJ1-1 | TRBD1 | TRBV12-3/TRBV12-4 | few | CASNANRGRRTEAFF | TGTGCCAGCAACGCTAACAGGGGGCGTAGAACTGAAGCTTTCTTT
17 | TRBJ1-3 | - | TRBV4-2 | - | CASSHRLYEGSGNTIYF | TGTGCCAGCAGCCACCGATTGTACGAGGGCTCTGGAAACACCATATATTTT
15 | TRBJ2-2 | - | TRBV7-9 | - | CASRPRQRNTGELFF | TGTGCCAGCAGACCTAGACAGAGGAACACCGGGGAGCTGTTTTTT
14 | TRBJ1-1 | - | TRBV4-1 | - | CASSPPAGGTEAFF | TGCGCCAGCAGCCCTCCGGCTGGGGGAACTGAAGCTTTCTTT
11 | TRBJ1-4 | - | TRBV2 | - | CASSGLEKLFF | TGTGCCAGCAGTGGACTTGAAAAACTGTTTTTT
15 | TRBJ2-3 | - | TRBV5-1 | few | CASSSELGSTDTQYF | TGCGCCAGCAGCTCCGAACTAGGGAGCACAGATACGCAGTATTTT
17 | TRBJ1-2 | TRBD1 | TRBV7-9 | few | CASSLVQGAQRYYGYTF | TGTGCCAGCAGCTTAGTCCAGGGGGCGCAGAGATACTATGGCTACACCTTC
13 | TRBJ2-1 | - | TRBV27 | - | CASSPRSRNEQFF | TGTGCCAGCAGTCCCAGAAGCCGAAATGAGCAGTTCTTC
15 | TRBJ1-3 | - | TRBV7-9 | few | CASTPTGHSGNTIYF | TGTGCCAGCACCCCCACAGGGCACTCTGGAAACACCATATATTTT
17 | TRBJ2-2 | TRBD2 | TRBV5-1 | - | CASSRRRAGRNTGELFF | TGCGCCAGCAGCCGACGGCGAGCGGGGAGGAACACCGGGGAGCTGTTTTTT
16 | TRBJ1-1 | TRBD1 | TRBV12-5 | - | CASGLAQGFRDTEAFF | TGTGCTAGTGGTTTGGCACAGGGGTTTCGGGACACTGAAGCTTTCTTT
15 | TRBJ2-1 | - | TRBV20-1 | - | CSARLGRGPNQGQFF | TGCAGTGCTAGACTCGGGCGGGGCCCGAACCAGGGGCAGTTCTTC
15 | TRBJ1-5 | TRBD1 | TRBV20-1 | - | CSASSLQGYRQPQHF | TGCAGTGCTAGTTCGCTACAGGGGTATAGACAGCCCCAGCATTTT
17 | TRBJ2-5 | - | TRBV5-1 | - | CASSLSTPGGGGETQYF | TGCGCCAGCAGCTTGTCGACCCCTGGGGGCGGGGGAGAGACCCAGTACTTC
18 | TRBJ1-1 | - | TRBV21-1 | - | CASSLTPGHTTLNTEAFF | TGTGCCAGCAGCCTCACACCGGGACACACTACCCTGAACACTGAAGCTTTCTTT
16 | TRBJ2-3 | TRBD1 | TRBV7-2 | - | CASSTEQGASTDTQYF | TGTGCCAGCAGCACCGAACAGGGGGCTAGCACAGATACGCAGTATTTT
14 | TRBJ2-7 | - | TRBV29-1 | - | CSVGPRMRSYEQYF | TGCAGCGTTGGCCCCCGGATGCGGTCCTACGAGCAGTACTTC
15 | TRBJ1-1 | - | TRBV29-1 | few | CSVEYRSRLNTEAFF | TGCAGCGTTGAATACCGAAGCCGACTGAACACTGAAGCTTTCTTT
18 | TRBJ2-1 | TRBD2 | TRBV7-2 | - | CASSSPRGSGVLYNEQFF | TGTGCCAGCAGCTCCCCACGGGGAAGCGGGGTACTCTACAATGAGCAGTTCTTC
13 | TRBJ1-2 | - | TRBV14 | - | CASSQETYYGYTF | TGTGCCAGCAGCCAAGAGACCTACTATGGCTACACCTTC
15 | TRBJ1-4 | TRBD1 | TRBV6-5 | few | CASSSDRGEGEKLFF | TGTGCCAGCAGTTCCGACAGGGGAGAGGGCGAAAAACTGTTTTTT
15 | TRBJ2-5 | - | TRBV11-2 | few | CASSSKTRPGETQYF | TGTGCCAGCAGCTCCAAGACCAGACCAGGAGAGACCCAGTACTTC
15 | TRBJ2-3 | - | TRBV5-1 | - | CASSLGRVTTDTQYF | TGCGCCAGCAGCTTGGGCAGGGTCACCACAGATACGCAGTATTTT
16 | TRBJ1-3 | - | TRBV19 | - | CASSIEGPISGNTIYF | TGTGCCAGTAGTATAGAAGGACCGATCTCTGGAAACACCATATATTTT
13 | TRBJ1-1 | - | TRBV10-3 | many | CASKGWVNTEAFF | TGTGCCAGCAAAGGGTGGGTGAACACTGAAGCTTTCTTT
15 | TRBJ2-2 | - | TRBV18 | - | CASSPSRVASGELFF | TGTGCCAGCTCACCGTCCAGGGTTGCATCCGGGGAGCTGTTTTTT
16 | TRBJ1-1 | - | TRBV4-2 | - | CASSQGGTGENTEAFF | TGTGCCAGCAGCCAAGGGGGCACGGGGGAGAACACTGAAGCTTTCTTT
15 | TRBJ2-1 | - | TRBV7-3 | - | CASSLGVGQDNEQFF | TGTGCCAGCAGCTTAGGAGTTGGACAAGACAATGAGCAGTTCTTC
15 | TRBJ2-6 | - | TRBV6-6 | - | CASSYRGSGANVLTF | TGTGCCAGCAGTTACCGGGGGTCTGGGGCCAACGTCCTGACTTTC
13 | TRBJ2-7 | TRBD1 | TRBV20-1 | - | CSADSQGVYEQYF | TGCAGTGCTGACTCCCAGGGGGTATACGAGCAGTACTTC
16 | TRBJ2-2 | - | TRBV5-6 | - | CASSPRWGASPGELFF | TGTGCCAGCAGTCCGCGTTGGGGGGCCAGTCCCGGGGAGCTGTTTTTT
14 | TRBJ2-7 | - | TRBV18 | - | CASSLRGGGYEQYF | TGTGCCAGCTCATTAAGGGGGGGAGGCTACGAGCAGTACTTC
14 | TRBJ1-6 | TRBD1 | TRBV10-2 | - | CASSLTGDRSPLHF | TGCGCCAGCAGTCTTACAGGGGATCGGTCGCCCCTCCACTTT
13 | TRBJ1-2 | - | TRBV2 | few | CASREGQYPGYTF | TGTGCCAGCAGAGAAGGACAGTACCCTGGCTACACCTTC
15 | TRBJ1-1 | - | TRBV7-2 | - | CASSLATVMNTEAFF | TGTGCCAGCAGCTTAGCGACGGTCATGAACACTGAAGCTTTCTTT
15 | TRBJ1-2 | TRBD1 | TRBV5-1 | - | CASSGDRGPNYGYTF | TGCGCCAGCAGTGGGGACAGGGGGCCGAACTATGGCTACACCTTC
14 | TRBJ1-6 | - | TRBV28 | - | CASSPADTNSPLHF | TGTGCCAGCAGTCCGGCGGACACTAATTCACCCCTCCACTTT
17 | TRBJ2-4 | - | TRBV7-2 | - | CASSPLGLLLNSNIQYF | TGTGCCAGCAGCCCCTTGGGACTGCTATTAAACTCAAACATTCAGTACTTC
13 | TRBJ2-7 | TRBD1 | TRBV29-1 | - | CSSRDSRGDEQYF | TGCAGCTCGAGGGACAGTCGCGGCGACGAGCAGTACTTC
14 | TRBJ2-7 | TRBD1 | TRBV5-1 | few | CASSQWGQAYEQYF | TGCGCCAGCAGCCAGTGGGGACAGGCCTACGAGCAGTACTTC
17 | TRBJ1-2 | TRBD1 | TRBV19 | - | CASSLTFDRASSGGYTF | TGTGCCAGTAGTCTCACTTTCGACAGGGCCTCATCGGGTGGCTACACCTTC
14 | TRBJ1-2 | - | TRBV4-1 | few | CASRTVQGTYGYTF | TGCGCCAGCCGCACCGTTCAGGGGACCTATGGCTACACCTTC
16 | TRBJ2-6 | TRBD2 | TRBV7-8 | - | CASSLREGPGANVLTF | TGTGCCAGCAGCTTAAGGGAGGGACCTGGGGCCAACGTCCTGACTTTC
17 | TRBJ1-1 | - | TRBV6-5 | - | CASSPVSDSFRGTEAFF | TGTGCCAGCAGTCCCGTGTCCGACTCTTTTCGGGGCACTGAAGCTTTCTTT
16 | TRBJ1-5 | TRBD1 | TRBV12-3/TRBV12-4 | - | CASSLGPGQGPRPQHF | TGTGCCAGCAGTTTAGGCCCGGGACAGGGGCCGAGGCCCCAGCATTTT
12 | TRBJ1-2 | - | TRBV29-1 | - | CSVGGGPYGYTF | TGCAGCGTTGGTGGGGGACCCTATGGCTACACCTTC
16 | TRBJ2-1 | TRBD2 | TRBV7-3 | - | CASSFSGTSGGIEQFF | TGTGCCAGCAGCTTTTCAGGGACTAGCGGGGGGATTGAGCAGTTCTTC
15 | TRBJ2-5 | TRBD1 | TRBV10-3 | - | CAISLGTGKGETQYF | TGTGCCATCAGCCTTGGGACAGGGAAAGGAGAGACCCAGTACTTC
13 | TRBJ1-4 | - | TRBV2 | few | CASSLDGIGKLFF | TGTGCCAGCAGTCTCGACGGTATAGGAAAACTGTTTTTT
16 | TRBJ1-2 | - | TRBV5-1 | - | CASSLGIRSRSWGYTF | TGCGCCAGCAGCTTAGGGATCCGCTCAAGATCGTGGGGCTACACCTTC
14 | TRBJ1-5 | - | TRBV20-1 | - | CSARDRGLGQPQHF | TGCAGTGCTAGAGATCGGGGGTTAGGACAGCCCCAGCATTTT